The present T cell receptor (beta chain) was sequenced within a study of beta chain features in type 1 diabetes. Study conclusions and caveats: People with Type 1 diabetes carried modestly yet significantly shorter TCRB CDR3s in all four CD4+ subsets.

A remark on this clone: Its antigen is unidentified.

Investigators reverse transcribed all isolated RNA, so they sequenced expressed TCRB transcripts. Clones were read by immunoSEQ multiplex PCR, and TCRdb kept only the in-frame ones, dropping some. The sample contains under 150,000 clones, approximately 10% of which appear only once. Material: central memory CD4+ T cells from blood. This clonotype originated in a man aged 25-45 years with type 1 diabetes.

The CDR3 nucleotides read TGTGCCAGCGGCGGACTGTTTGGCGAGACCCAGTACTTC. This codes for CASGGLFGETQYF. The chain links TRBV11-2 to TRBJ2-5, with a weak D call TRBD2 (5 bases). The CDR3 has 13 residues. V lost 8 bases and J 5 bases, leaving 15 bases between the germline ends. Germline V gene data show CDR1 as SGHAT and CDR2 as FQNNGV. The variable domain in full, with the rest retrieved from reference TRBV11-2 and TRBJ2-5, is EAGVAQSPRYKIIEKRQSVAFWCNPISGHATLYWYQQILGQGPKLLIQFQNNGVVDDSQLPKDRFSAERLKGVDSTLKIQPAKLEDSAVYLCASGGLFGETQYFGPGTRLLVL.